This TCR beta chain stems from a study of shared clonotypes between healthy human individuals. The method was immunoSEQ multiplex PCR; TCRdb's version includes in-frame clones alone and lacks a portion of them. Counted here are hundreds of thousands of clones, 73% occurring once; the ten biggest clones make up around 1.8%. V lost 6 bases, J lost 4 bases, and 18 bases lay in between. CDR3 length: 15 amino acids. Germline values: CDR1 MNHNS, CDR2 SASEGT. This sequence originates from a woman in her twenties or thirties in good health. The chain links TRBV6-1 to TRBJ2-5, with D perhaps TRBD1 or TRBD2 (6 bases each). Sequencing input: memory CD4+ T cells sorted from blood. Subset in this sample: CD45RA-negative fraction. The CDR3, as DNA: TGTGCCAGCAGCAAGGGGGTAACGGGAGTAGAGACCCAGTACTTC. Translated: CASSKGVTGVETQYF.